The 17 T cell receptor beta chains below all came from one sample that was sequenced in a study of blood T cells in healthy people across ages. Sample-barcoded 5' priming and a J-beta primer mix drove a second PCR of roughly 7 to 11 cycles. Via MiXCR, TCRdb re-called the 5' RACE reads, giving one row per CDR3 protein. The table includes approximately 880,000 distinct CDR3 sequences, roughly 48% detected once. Sample: blood. These receptors originate from a man aged 30 to 39 in good health.

The chain carries TRBV29-1 and TRBJ1-2; D call uncertain. The length of the CDR3 is 11 residues. V was shortened by 2 bases and J by 6 bases, with 7 bases between the two germline ends. In germline, CDR1 is SQVTM, CDR2 ANQGSEA. The CDR3 DNA sequence: TGCAGCGTTGAAACGGTGAATGGCTACACCTTC. It is translated as CSVETVNGYTF. The complete variable domain, with remaining parts taken from reference TRBV29-1 and TRBJ1-2, reads SAVISQKPSRDICQRGTSLTIQCQVDSQVTMMFWYRQQPGQSLTLIATANQGSEATYESGFVIDKFPISRPNLTFSTLTVSNMSPEDSSIYLCSVETVNGYTFGSGTRLTVV.

The chain has TRBV11-2 and TRBJ2-1, with a possible D match to TRBD2 (7 bases). Germline CDR1 is SGHAT and CDR2 is FQNNGV. V gave up 0 bases and J gave up 2 bases, with 11 bases separating them. This CDR3 region has 16 residues. The CDR3 nucleotides read TGTGCCAGCAGCTTAGACCTAGGGGGGGCCTACAATGAGCAGTTCTTC. It translates to CASSLDLGGAYNEQFF.

This clonotype was picked up a small number of times. This chain uses TRBV7-2 with TRBJ1-2; no reliable D call. Trimming removed 1 base at V and 5 bases at J, with 11 bases between. The length of the CDR3 is 14 residues. Germline V gene data show CDR1 as SGHTA and CDR2 as FQGNSA. The CDR3 DNA sequence: TGTGCCAGCAGCTTAGATACCGGCATTTATGGCTACACCTTC. Its translation is CASSLDTGIYGYTF.

This clonotype was found a few times. V gene TRBV3-1 combines with J gene TRBJ2-3; 8 bases are a match to TRBD2. J was trimmed by 4 bases and V by 6 bases; bases with no gene match: 6. The CDR3 is made up of 14 amino acids. Germline assignment: CDR1 LGHDT and CDR2 YNNKEL (reference sequence). This chain's CDR3 is CASRASGSSDTQYF. The CDR3 DNA reads TGTGCCAGCAGGGCTAGCGGGTCCTCAGATACGCAGTATTTT.

This clonotype was seen repeatedly, ten times or more. This chain uses TRBV4-3 with TRBJ2-3; no firm D call. Germline V lookup: CDR1 LGHNA, CDR2 YSLEER. Trimming left V 3 bases short and J 2 bases short, with 9 bases between. CDR3 length equals 14 residues. CDR3 in amino acids: CASSQDLATDTQYF. The CDR3 DNA follows: TGCGCCAGCAGCCAGGATTTAGCCACAGATACGCAGTATTTT.

V is TRBV20-1 and J is TRBJ2-2, with a possible D match to TRBD2 (5 bases). The CDR3 runs 15 residues. V dropped 0 bases and J dropped 5 bases, with 13 bases sitting between them. Germline CDR1 reads DFQATT; CDR2 reads SNEGSKA (reference sequence). The DNA of the CDR3 is TGCAGTGCTAGAGATGAACCAGCGGAAACCGGGGAGCTGTTTTTT. Its translation is CSARDEPAETGELFF.

This chain uses TRBV4-1 with TRBJ1-1; D remains unclear. The CDR3 loop spans 15 amino acids. Trimming took 5 bases from V and 4 from J, leaving 17 bases between them. CDR1 MGHRA and CDR2 YSYEKL come from the germline V gene. This chain's CDR3 is CASSVSGDWGTEAFF. The CDR3 DNA reads as TGCGCCAGCAGCGTATCGGGAGATTGGGGCACTGAAGCTTTCTTT.

This clonotype was found a few times. This chain joins TRBV10-3 and TRBJ1-5; the D gene is possibly TRBD1 (5 bases). The CDR3 runs 17 residues. Germline lookup yields CDR1 ENHRY and CDR2 SYGVKD. Deletions cut 0 bases from V and 2 bases from J, with 14 bases between. CDR3 protein: CAISESAGGIGNQPQHF. As DNA, the CDR3 is TGTGCCATCAGTGAGTCCGCGGGGGGGATCGGCAATCAGCCCCAGCATTTT.

This chain connects TRBV7-9 to TRBJ1-2, with TRBD1 identical over 9 bases. CDR1 and CDR2 (germline): SEHNR, FQNEAQ (reference sequence). V lost 4 bases and J lost 6; bases outside the gene matches: 3. This CDR3 comprises 13 residues. The CDR3 DNA sequence: TGTGCCAGCAGCTCCGGGACAGGGCATGGCTACACCTTC. It translates to CASSSGTGHGYTF.

This rearrangement joins TRBV10-3 to TRBJ2-3; TRBD2 matches at 9 bases. Germline assignment: CDR1 ENHRY and CDR2 SYGVKD. Trimming at V came to 2 bases and at J to 4 bases, leaving 4 bases not matched to a gene. The CDR3 has 15 residues. The CDR3 spells CAISEQRGVPDTQYF. The CDR3 region has the DNA TGTGCCATCAGTGAGCAGCGGGGGGTCCCAGATACGCAGTATTTT.

This rearrangement joins TRBV28 to TRBJ1-6, with TRBD1 identical over 7 bases. The CDR3 is 12 residues long. The V and J ends lost 6 bases and 10 bases, in that order; junction bases with no gene match: 3. Germline V CDR1 and CDR2: MDHEN, SYDVKM. The CDR3 is CASRAQGSPLHF. CDR3 coding DNA: TGTGCCAGCAGGGCACAGGGGTCACCCCTCCACTTT.

V and J are TRBV12-3 or TRBV12-4 and TRBJ2-1, with TRBD1 identical over 8 bases. V shed 2 bases, J shed 2 bases, and the junction held 2 bases outside the gene matches. The CDR3 has 15 residues. Here the CDR3 reads CASSLTGGTYNEQFF. The CDR3 nucleotides are TGTGCCAGCAGTTTAACAGGGGGAACCTACAATGAGCAGTTCTTC.

The chain recombines TRBV29-1 with TRBJ2-3; D unresolved. This CDR3 is built from 12 residues. V lost 2 bases, J lost 6 bases, and 9 bases lay in between. CDR1 is SQVTM, CDR2 ANQGSEA, per germline. This CDR3 reads CSVEYMTDTQYF. The CDR3 nucleotides are TGCAGCGTTGAATACATGACCGATACGCAGTATTTT.

Details on this clonotype: This may come from a read error, since a much larger clone is one base off. This chain connects TRBV7-2 to TRBJ2-2; no clear D. CDR3 length equals 12 residues. Trimming took 5 bases from V and 7 from J, leaving 8 bases between them. Germline V gene data show CDR1 as SGHTA and CDR2 as FQGNSA. As DNA, the CDR3 is TGTGCCAGCAGCCCAGAGGTCGGGGAGCTGTTTTTT. It translates to CASSPEVGELFF. The full variable domain, its missing parts supplied by reference TRBV7-2 and TRBJ2-2, is GAGVSQSPSNKVTEKGKDVELRCDPISGHTALYWYRQSLGQGLEFLIYFQGNSAPDKSGLPSDRFSAERTGGSVSTLTIQRTQQEDSAVYLCASSPEVGELFFGEGSRLTVL.

A few counts support this clonotype. V usage is TRBV24-1 and J usage is TRBJ2-7; 7 bases are shared with TRBD1. The CDR3 covers 15 residues. V lost 6 bases to trimming and J lost 5 bases; unmatched junction nucleotides: 12. The V gene's germline CDR1 is KGHDR and CDR2 SFDVKD. The CDR3 DNA is TGTGCCACCAGTCCCGGGACAGATGTTTGGAACGAGCAGTACTTC. This translates into CATSPGTDVWNEQYF.

The V and J genes are TRBV7-9 and TRBJ2-3, with 10 positions matching TRBD1. The ends lost 1 base at V and 14 bases at J; junction bases unmatched: 15. The CDR3 totals 16 residues. Per the germline V gene, CDR1 is SEHNR and CDR2 is FQNEAQ (reference sequence). The CDR3 loop is CASSLGRDRGHRYAYF. CDR3 coding DNA: TGTGCCAGCAGCTTAGGCCGGGACAGGGGCCACAGATACGCGTATTTT.

Only a few counts were recorded for this clonotype. The chain is built from TRBV20-1 and TRBJ2-5; D gene uncertain. The end of the DNA is better explained by TRBJ2-7, so the J call may be wrong. The CDR3 spans 11 residues. CDR1 is DFQATT and CDR2 is SNEGSKA in the germline V gene (reference sequence). For the CDR3, the DNA is TGCAGTGCTCAGGAGACCTACGAGCAGTACTTC. Residues: CSAQETYEQYF.